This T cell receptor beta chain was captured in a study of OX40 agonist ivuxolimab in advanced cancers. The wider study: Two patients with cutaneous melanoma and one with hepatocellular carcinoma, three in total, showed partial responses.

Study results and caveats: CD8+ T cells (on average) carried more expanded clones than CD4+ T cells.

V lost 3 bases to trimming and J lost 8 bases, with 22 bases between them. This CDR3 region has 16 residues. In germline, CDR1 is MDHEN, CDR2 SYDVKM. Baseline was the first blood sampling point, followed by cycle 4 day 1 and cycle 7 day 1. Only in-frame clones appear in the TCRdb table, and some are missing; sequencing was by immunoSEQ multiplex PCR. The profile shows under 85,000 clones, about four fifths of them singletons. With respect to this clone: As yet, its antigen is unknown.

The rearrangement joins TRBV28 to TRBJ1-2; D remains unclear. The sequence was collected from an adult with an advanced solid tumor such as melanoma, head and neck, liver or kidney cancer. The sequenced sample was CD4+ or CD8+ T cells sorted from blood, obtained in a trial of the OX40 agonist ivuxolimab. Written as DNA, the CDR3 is TGTGCCAGCAGTTTTGTCTCCGGATCTCAGAGCGGGGGCTACACCTTC. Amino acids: CASSFVSGSQSGGYTF.